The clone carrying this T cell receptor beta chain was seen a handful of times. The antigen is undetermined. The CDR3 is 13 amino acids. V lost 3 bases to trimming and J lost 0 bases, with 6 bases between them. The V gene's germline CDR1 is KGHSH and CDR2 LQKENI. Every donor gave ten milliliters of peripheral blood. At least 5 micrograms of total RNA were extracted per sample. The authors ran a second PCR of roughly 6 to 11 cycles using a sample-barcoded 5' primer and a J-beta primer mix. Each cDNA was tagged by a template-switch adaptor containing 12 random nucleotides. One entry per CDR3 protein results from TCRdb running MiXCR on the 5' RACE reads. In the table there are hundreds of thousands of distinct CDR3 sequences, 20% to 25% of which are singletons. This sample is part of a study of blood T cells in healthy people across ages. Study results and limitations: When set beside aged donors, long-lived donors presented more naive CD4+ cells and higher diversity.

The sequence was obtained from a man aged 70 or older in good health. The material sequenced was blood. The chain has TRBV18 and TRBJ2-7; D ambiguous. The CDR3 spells CASSPMGSYEQYF. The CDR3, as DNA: TGTGCCAGCTCACCTATGGGCTCCTACGAGCAGTACTTC.